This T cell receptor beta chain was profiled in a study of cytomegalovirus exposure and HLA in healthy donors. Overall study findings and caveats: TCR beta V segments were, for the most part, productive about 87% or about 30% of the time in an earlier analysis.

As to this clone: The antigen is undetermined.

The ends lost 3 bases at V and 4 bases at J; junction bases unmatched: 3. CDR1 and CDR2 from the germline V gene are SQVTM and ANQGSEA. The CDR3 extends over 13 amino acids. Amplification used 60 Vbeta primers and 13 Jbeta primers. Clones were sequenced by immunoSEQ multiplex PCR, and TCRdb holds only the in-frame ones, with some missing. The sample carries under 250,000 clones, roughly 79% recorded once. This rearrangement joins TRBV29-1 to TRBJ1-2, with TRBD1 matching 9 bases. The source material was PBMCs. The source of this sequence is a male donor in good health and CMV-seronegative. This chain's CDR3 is CSVEGDRVYGYTF. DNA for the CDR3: TGCAGCGTTGAGGGGGACAGGGTCTATGGCTACACCTTC.